This T cell receptor (beta chain) was sequenced in a study of blood T cell repertoires in COVID-19. Study background: PBMCs, B-cell-depleted T cells, or T cells were the source of the cDNA or gDNA that made up the material.

This CDR3 has 15 residues. CDR1 and CDR2 (germline): KGHDR, SFDVKD. With V trimmed by 1 base and J by 9 bases, 8 bases remained unmatched. Original handling: How many nucleated cells were present was estimated from reference gene primer amplification. Produced via immunoSEQ multiplex PCR; TCRdb's table is partial and in-frame only. For V, J and clone size, that table is used; D and trimming come from the DNA. Of 250,000 to 350,000 clones in the sample, roughly 90% were seen once. The genes are TRBV24-1 and TRBJ2-1; 7 nucleotides match TRBD1. The sample taken for sequencing was peripheral blood. This receptor was identified in a woman in her 30s with COVID-19, enrolled during active disease. The CDR3 reads CATSDFAGGIFEQFF. DNA of the CDR3: TGTGCCACCAGTGATTTCGCAGGGGGTATCTTTGAGCAGTTCTTC.